This TCR beta chain is drawn from a study of blood T cell repertoires in COVID-19. In the study overall: Material from acute and convalescent COVID-19 was sourced from the United States, Italy and Spain. PBMCs, B-cell-depleted T cells, or T cells provided the cDNA or gDNA that made up the material.

Produced via immunoSEQ multiplex PCR; TCRdb's table is partial and in-frame only. The table lists about 240,000 clones, around four fifths of them singletons. J lost 5 bases, V lost 5 bases, and 11 bases had no gene match. CDR3 length: 17 amino acids. Germline assignment: CDR1 SGHTA and CDR2 FQGTGA. Patients at the Seattle site were enrolled during active infection and followed longitudinally. This chain joins TRBV7-3 and TRBJ2-6; 8 bases agree with TRBD2. The source of this sequence is a woman of 80 years or more with COVID-19, enrolled during active disease. The sequenced sample consisted of peripheral blood. In nucleotides, the CDR3 is TGTGCCAGCAGCCCCCGGGGGGGAGCCCTCTGGGCCAACGTCCTGACTTTC. It specifies CASSPRGGALWANVLTF. The full variable domain, rest sourced from reference TRBV7-3 and TRBJ2-6, is GAGVSQTPSNKVTEKGKYVELRCDPISGHTALYWYRQSLGQGPEFLIYFQGTGAADDSGLPNDRFFAVRPEGSVSTLKIQRTERGDSAVYLCASSPRGGALWANVLTFGAGSRLTVL.